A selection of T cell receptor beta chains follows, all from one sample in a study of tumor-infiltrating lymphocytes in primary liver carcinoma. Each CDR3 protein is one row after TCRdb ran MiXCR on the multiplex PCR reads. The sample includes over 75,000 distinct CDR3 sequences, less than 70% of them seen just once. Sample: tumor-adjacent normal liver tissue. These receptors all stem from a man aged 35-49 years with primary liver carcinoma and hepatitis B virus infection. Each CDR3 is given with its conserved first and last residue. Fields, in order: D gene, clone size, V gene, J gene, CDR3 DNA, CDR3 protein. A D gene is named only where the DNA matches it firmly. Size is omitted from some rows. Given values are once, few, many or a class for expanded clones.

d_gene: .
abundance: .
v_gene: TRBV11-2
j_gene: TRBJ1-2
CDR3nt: TGCGCCAGCCGCGACGGACTCGGGTATGGCTACACCTTC
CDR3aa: CASRDGLGYGYTF

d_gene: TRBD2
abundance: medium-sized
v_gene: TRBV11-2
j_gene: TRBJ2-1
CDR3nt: TGTGCCAGCAGCTGGGCTAGCGGGAGGGACGACAATGAGCAGTTCTTC
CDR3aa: CASSWASGRDDNEQFF

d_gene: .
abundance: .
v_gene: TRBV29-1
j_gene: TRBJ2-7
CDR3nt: TGCAGCGTTGAGGGGTCGTTAGCGAACGAGAAGTACTTC
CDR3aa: CSVEGSLANEKYF

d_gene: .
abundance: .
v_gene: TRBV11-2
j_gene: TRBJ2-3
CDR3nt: TGTGCCAGCAGCCACTGTACCACAGATATGCAGTATTTT
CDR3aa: CASSHCTTDMQYF

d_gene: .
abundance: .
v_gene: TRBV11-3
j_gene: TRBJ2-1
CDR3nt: TGTGCCAGCAGATTAGGACTTTCATATGAGCAGTTATTC
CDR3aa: CASRLGLSYEQLF

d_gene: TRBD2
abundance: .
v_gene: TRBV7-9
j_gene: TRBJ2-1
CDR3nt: TGTGCCAGCAGATCCTCTAGCGGGCCCGCTTACAATGAGCAGTTCTTC
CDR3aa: CASRSSSGPAYNEQFF

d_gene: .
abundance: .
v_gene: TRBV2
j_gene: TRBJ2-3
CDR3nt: TGTGCCAGCAGAGCGACCAGCACAGATACGCAGTATTTT
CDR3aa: CASRATSTDTQYF

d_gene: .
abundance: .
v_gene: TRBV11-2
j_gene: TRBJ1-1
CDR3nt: TGTGCCAGCACTGGTGGCAGGGTGAGCACTGAAGCTTTCTTT
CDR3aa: CASTGGRVSTEAFF

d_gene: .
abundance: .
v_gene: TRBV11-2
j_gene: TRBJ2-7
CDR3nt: TGTGCCAGCAGCTTAGGCGGCGAGGATTACCCTTTGGAGCAGTACTTC
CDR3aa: CASSLGGEDYPLEQYF

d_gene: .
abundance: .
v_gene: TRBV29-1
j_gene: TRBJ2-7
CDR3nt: TGCAGCGCCCTCCCCGGGACCAACTATGAGCAGTACTTC
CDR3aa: CSALPGTNYEQYF

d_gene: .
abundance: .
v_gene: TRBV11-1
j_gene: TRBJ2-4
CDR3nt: TGTGCCAGCAGCCCTGACCCTTCTGGCAAAAACATTCAGTACTTC
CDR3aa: CASSPDPSGKNIQYF

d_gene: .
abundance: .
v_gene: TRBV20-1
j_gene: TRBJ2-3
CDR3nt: TGCAGTGCTAGAGATCAAAGTGGCACAGATACGCAGTATTTT
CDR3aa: CSARDQSGTDTQYF

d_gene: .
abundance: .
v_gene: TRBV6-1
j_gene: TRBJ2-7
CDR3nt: TGTGCCAGCAGTGTAATGACACACCGGGGTGACGAACAGTACTTC
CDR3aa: CASSVMTHRGDEQYF

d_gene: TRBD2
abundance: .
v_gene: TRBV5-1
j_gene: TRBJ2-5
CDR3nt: TGCGCCAGCAGCTTGAGTGCGGGAGGGCAAGAGACCCAGTACTTC
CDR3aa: CASSLSAGGQETQYF

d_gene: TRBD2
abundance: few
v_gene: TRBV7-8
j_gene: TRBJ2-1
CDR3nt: TGTGCCAGCAGCCCCCAGTTTGGTAGCGGGAGGGGTAAAAGAAATGAGCAGTTCTTC
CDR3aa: CASSPQFGSGRGKRNEQFF

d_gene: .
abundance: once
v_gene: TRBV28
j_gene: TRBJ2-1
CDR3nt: TGTGCCAGCAATGCGGGGAGTTGGTCCCACAATGAGCAGTTCTTC
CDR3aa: CASNAGSWSHNEQFF

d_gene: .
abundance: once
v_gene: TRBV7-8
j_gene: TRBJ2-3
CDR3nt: TGTGCCAGCAGCTTAGCCTACGCGGTAGGGCCACATGATACGCAGTATTTT
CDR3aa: CASSLAYAVGPHDTQYF

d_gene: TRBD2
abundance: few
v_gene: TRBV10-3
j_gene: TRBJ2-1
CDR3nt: TGTGTCATCACATTCGTAGCGGGAAGCTCCTACAATGAGCAGTTCTTC
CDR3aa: CVITFVAGSSYNEQFF

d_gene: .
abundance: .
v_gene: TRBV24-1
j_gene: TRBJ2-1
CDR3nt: TGTGCCACCAGTGAGCCCCGAACCGGAGGCGTTAATGAGCAGTTCTTC
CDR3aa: CATSEPRTGGVNEQFF

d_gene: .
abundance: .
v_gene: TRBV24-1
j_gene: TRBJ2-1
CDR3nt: TGTGCCGCCAGTGATAGGAGCAGGGTGGGCAATGAGCAGTTCTTC
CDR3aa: CAASDRSRVGNEQFF

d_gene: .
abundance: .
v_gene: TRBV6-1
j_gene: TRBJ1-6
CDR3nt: TGTGCCAGCAGTACGGACCATAATTCACCCTTCCACTTT
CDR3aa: CASSTDHNSPFHF

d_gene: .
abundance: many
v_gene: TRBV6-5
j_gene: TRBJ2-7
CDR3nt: TGTGCCAGCAGTTTGAACCCGACGCCTTACGAGCAGTACTTC
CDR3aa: CASSLNPTPYEQYF

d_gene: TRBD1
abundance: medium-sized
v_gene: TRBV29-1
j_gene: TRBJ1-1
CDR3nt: TGCAGCGTTACGACAGGGGAAGCTTTCTTT
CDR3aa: CSVTTGEAFF

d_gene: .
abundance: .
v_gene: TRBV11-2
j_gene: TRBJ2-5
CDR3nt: TGTGCCAGCGGGGAGGGGGACCAAGAGACCCAGCATTTC
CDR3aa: CASGEGDQETQHF

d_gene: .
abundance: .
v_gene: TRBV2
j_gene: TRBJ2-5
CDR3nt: TGTGCCAGCAACGGACAGCACCAAGAGACCCAGTACTTC
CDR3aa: CASNGQHQETQYF

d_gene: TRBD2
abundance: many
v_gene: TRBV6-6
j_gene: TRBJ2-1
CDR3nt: TGTGCCAGCAGTTACTCCAAGGGAGGGAGGGCCGCCTACAATGAGCAGTTCTTC
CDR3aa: CASSYSKGGRAAYNEQFF

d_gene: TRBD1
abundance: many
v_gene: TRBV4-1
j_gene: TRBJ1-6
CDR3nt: TGCGCCAGCAGCCGAAGTTCGGGACAGACTTATAATTCACCCCTCCACTTT
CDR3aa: CASSRSSGQTYNSPLHF

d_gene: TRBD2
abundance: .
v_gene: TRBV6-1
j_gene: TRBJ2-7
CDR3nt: TGTGCCAACAGTGAAGCTAGCGGGATCTCCTACGAGCAGTACTTC
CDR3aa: CANSEASGISYEQYF

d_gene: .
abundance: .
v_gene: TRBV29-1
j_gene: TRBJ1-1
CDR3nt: TGCAGCGTTCGGCAGGCCCTGAGCACTGATGCTTTCTTT
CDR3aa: CSVRQALSTDAFF

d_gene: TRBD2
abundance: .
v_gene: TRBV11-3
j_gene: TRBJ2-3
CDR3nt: TGTGCGAGCAGCCTGAGCGGGGGCACAAATACGCAGTATTTT
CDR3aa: CASSLSGGTNTQYF

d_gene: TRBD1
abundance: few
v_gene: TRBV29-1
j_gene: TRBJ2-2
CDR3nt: TGCAGCGCCAAAGGGGGACAGGTGAACACCGGGAAACTGTTTTTT
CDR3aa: CSAKGGQVNTGKLFF

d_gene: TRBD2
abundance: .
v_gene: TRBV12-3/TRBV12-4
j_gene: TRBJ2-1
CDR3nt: TGTGTCAGCAGCACCGGGACTAGAGGGACTCTCTCCGGGAATGAGCAGTTCTTC
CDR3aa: CVSSTGTRGTLSGNEQFF

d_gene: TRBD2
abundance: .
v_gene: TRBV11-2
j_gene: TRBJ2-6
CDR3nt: TGTGCCAGCAACTCCGGACTAGCGGGTTTCTTCTCTGGGGCCAACGTCTTGACTTTC
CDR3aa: CASNSGLAGFFSGANVLTF

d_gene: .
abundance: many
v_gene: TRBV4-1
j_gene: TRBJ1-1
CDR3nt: TGCGCCAGCAGCCAAGAAGTCACCCAGAACACTGAAGCTTTCTTT
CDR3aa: CASSQEVTQNTEAFF

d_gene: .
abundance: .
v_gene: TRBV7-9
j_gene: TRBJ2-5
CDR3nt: TGTGCCAGCAGCCTAGACAGCCTTCAAGAGGCCCAGTACTTC
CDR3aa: CASSLDSLQEAQYF

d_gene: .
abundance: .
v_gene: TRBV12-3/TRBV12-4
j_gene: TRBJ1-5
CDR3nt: TGTGCCAGCAGTTTCTCGAGGGGAACTGTTGGCAATCAGGCCCAGCATTTT
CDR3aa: CASSFSRGTVGNQAQHF

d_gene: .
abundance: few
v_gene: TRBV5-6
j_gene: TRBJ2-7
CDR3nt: TGTGCCAGCAGCCACTCCTCATTTACCGGGACTTTCCTCTACGAGCAGTACTTC
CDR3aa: CASSHSSFTGTFLYEQYF

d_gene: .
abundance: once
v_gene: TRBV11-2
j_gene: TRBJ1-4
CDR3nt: TGTGCCTGCAGCTTAAAGGTTGGGGACGAAAAACAGTTTTTT
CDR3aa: CACSLKVGDEKQFF

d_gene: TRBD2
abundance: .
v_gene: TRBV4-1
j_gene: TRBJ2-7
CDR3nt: TGCGCCAGCAGCCAAGGGAACGCCCTAACGGGAGGGCCAGGAAAGCAGTACTTC
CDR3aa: CASSQGNALTGGPGKQYF

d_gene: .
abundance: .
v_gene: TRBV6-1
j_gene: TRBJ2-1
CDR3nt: TGTGCCAGCAGTCTGGTAGGAGAGGGGAATGAGCAGTTCTTC
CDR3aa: CASSLVGEGNEQFF

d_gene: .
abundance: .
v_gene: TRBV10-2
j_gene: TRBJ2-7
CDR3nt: TGCACCAGCAGTCGAAGCGTCAACGAGCAATACTTC
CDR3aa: CTSSRSVNEQYF

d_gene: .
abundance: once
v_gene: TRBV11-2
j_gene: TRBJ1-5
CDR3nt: TGTGCCACCAGCCCGCCGCGGCAGCCCCAGCATTTT
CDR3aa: CATSPPRQPQHF

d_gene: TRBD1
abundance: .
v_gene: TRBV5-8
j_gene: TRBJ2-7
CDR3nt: TGTGCCAGCAGCTTGGATCCGGGACAGGGGATCTGCGAGCAGTACTTC
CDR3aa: CASSLDPGQGICEQYF

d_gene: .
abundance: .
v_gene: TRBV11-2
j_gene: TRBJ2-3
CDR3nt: TGTGCCAGTAGTTTGACAGGAGATGCAGATACGCAGTATTTT
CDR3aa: CASSLTGDADTQYF

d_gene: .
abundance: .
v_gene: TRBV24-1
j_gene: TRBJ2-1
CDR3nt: TGTGCCACCAGTCCTTCAACCCGGGGGACACTGGGAAGGTCCTACAATGAGCAGTTCTTC
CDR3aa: CATSPSTRGTLGRSYNEQFF

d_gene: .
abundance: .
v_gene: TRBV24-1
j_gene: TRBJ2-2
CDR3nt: TGTGCCACCAGTGGTGGGGACGGGAGCGAGAACACCGGGGAGCTGTTTTTT
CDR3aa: CATSGGDGSENTGELFF

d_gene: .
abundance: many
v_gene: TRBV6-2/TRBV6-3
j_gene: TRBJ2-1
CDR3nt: TGTGCCAGCAGTCGACAAAACGTCTACAATGAGCAGTTCTTC
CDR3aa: CASSRQNVYNEQFF

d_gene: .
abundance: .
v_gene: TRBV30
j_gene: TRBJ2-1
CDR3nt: TGTGTCTGGAAAAGAGACAATGAGCAGTTCTTC
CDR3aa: CVWKRDNEQFF

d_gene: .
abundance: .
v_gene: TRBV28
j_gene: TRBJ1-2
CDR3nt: TGTGCCAGCAGTTCCCCTCGACGGGGAGGGCATGGCTACACCTTC
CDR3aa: CASSSPRRGGHGYTF

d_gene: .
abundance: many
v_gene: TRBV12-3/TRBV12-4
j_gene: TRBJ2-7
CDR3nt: TGTGCCAGCAGCCCCCTAGTCGCGGCCAAAAAAAATTCCTACGAGCAGTACTTC
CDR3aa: CASSPLVAAKKNSYEQYF

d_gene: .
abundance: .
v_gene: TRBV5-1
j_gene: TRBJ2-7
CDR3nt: TGCGCCAACAGCTACGGACAGACTGGCAAGCAGTACTTC
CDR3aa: CANSYGQTGKQYF

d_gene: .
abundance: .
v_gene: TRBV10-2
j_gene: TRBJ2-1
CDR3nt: TGCGCAAGCTACAAGGGGGTAAACGGCCCCCGTGAGCAGTTCTTC
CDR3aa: CASYKGVNGPREQFF

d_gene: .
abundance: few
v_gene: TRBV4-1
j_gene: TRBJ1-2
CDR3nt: TGCGCCAGTAGCCAAGTGGAAGGGACGGGTGGCTACACCTTC
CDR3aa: CASSQVEGTGGYTF

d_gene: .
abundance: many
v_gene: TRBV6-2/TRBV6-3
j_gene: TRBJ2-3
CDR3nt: TGTGCCAGCAGTAAACCGGGGAGGGATACGCAGTATTTT
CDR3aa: CASSKPGRDTQYF

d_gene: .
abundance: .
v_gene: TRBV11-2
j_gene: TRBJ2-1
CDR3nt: TGTGCCAGCAGCTTCGGTCAGGGAGATATAGATGAGCAGTTCTTC
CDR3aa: CASSFGQGDIDEQFF